Sequencing of this TCR beta chain was carried out in a study of cytomegalovirus exposure and HLA in healthy donors. In the case of this clone: Its matching antigen is unknown.

Study observations and caveats: Later analysis associated a missense DCLRE1C variant with TCR beta V- and J-gene trimming.

The V segment lost 6 bases and the J segment 4 bases; nucleotides outside the gene matches: 4. The CDR3 contains 15 residues. In germline, CDR1 is SGHTA, CDR2 FQGNSA. Primers: 60 Vbeta forward and 13 Jbeta reverse. Sequencing used immunoSEQ multiplex PCR; TCRdb keeps in-frame clones, though not all of them. The sample carries approximately 92,000 clones, approximately 81% recorded once. The J gene is TRBJ2-3, the V gene TRBV7-2, with 13 bases fitting TRBD2. The sequence was collected from a woman between 65 and 79 years old in good health and CMV-seropositive. Specimen: PBMCs. CDR3 in DNA: TGTGCCAGCAGTCGACTAGCGGGAGGCTCAGATACGCAGTATTTT. Its protein is CASSRLAGGSDTQYF.